These T cell receptor beta chains were read from a single sample in a study of T cells in Graves' hyperthyroidism and ophthalmopathy. From the multiplex PCR reads, TCRdb called clonotypes with MiXCR, one entry per CDR3 protein. The sample carries hundreds of thousands of distinct CDR3 sequences, 15% to 18% recorded once. The sequenced material came from blood. The receptors were gathered from a woman under 30 with Graves' hyperthyroidism. The CDR3 runs from the conserved cysteine through the conserved F or W. Fields, in order: clone size, V gene, D gene, J gene, CDR3 protein, CDR3 DNA. A D gene is named only where the DNA matches it firmly. Rows may omit the clone size; those that give it use once, few, many or a size class.

clone_size: many
v_call: TRBV5-1
d_call: NA
j_call: TRBJ1-4
cdr3_aa: CASSFEGEAKLFF
cdr3_nt: TGCGCCAGCAGCTTTGAGGGCGAGGCAAAACTGTTTTTT

clone_size: many
v_call: TRBV12-3/TRBV12-4
d_call: NA
j_call: TRBJ1-5
cdr3_aa: CASSRTGFQPQHF
cdr3_nt: TGTGCCAGCAGCAGAACAGGGTTTCAGCCCCAGCATTTT

clone_size: many
v_call: TRBV6-1
d_call: TRBD2
j_call: TRBJ2-3
cdr3_aa: CASSVSGRAETDTQYF
cdr3_nt: TGTGCCAGCAGTGTTAGCGGGAGGGCGGAGACAGATACGCAGTATTTT

clone_size: NA
v_call: TRBV7-3
d_call: TRBD2
j_call: TRBJ2-3
cdr3_aa: CASSISGGRTDTQYF
cdr3_nt: TGTGCCAGCAGCATTAGCGGGGGTCGCACAGATACGCAGTATTTT

clone_size: many
v_call: TRBV11-2
d_call: NA
j_call: TRBJ2-3
cdr3_aa: CASRTGMTDTQYF
cdr3_nt: TGTGCCAGCAGAACAGGGATGACAGATACGCAGTATTTT

clone_size: NA
v_call: TRBV20-1
d_call: NA
j_call: TRBJ2-1
cdr3_aa: CSARDHVKLSYNEQFF
cdr3_nt: TGCAGTGCTAGAGATCACGTTAAGCTTTCCTACAATGAGCAGTTCTTC

clone_size: many
v_call: TRBV27
d_call: TRBD2
j_call: TRBJ2-5
cdr3_aa: CASSLGAGTSVRETQYF
cdr3_nt: TGTGCCAGCAGTTTAGGAGCGGGGACTAGCGTCCGGGAGACCCAGTACTTC

clone_size: NA
v_call: TRBV3-1
d_call: NA
j_call: TRBJ1-2
cdr3_aa: CASSQDHGGYGYTF
cdr3_nt: TGTGCCAGCAGCCAAGATCACGGAGGCTATGGCTACACCTTC

clone_size: NA
v_call: TRBV6-1
d_call: NA
j_call: TRBJ2-5
cdr3_aa: CASILLQGHLRLYQETQYF
cdr3_nt: TGTGCCAGCATCCTTCTGCAGGGACATCTGAGATTATACCAAGAGACCCAGTACTTC

clone_size: NA
v_call: TRBV19
d_call: NA
j_call: TRBJ2-6
cdr3_aa: CASTPLQGSGANVLTF
cdr3_nt: TGTGCCAGTACCCCCCTCCAGGGATCCGGGGCCAACGTCCTGACTTTC

clone_size: NA
v_call: TRBV9
d_call: NA
j_call: TRBJ1-5
cdr3_aa: CASTEPKGGKGTELSNSNQPQHF
cdr3_nt: TGTGCCAGCACCGAACCCAAAGGGGGGAAAGGGACCGAATTGTCTAATAGCAATCAGCCCCAGCATTTT

clone_size: many
v_call: TRBV12-3/TRBV12-4
d_call: NA
j_call: TRBJ1-2
cdr3_aa: CASSGDGGGYTF
cdr3_nt: TGTGCCAGCAGTGGGGATGGAGGTGGCTACACCTTC

clone_size: many
v_call: TRBV2
d_call: NA
j_call: TRBJ2-7
cdr3_aa: CASSEGSGVPYEQYF
cdr3_nt: TGTGCCAGCAGTGAAGGTAGCGGTGTTCCCTACGAGCAGTACTTC

clone_size: many
v_call: TRBV7-9
d_call: NA
j_call: TRBJ2-1
cdr3_aa: CAGSLESGNNEQFF
cdr3_nt: TGTGCCGGCAGCTTAGAGTCCGGGAACAATGAGCAGTTCTTC

clone_size: many
v_call: TRBV11-3
d_call: NA
j_call: TRBJ1-1
cdr3_aa: CASSLNAEAFF
cdr3_nt: TGTGCCAGCAGCTTAAACGCTGAAGCTTTCTTT

clone_size: many
v_call: TRBV28
d_call: NA
j_call: TRBJ2-5
cdr3_aa: CASSLVTKETQYF
cdr3_nt: TGTGCCAGCAGTTTAGTTACCAAAGAGACCCAGTACTTC

clone_size: many
v_call: TRBV20-1
d_call: TRBD2
j_call: TRBJ2-3
cdr3_aa: CSALDGGGGTDTQYF
cdr3_nt: TGCAGTGCCTTAGACGGCGGGGGGGGAACAGATACGCAGTATTTT

clone_size: NA
v_call: TRBV5-1
d_call: NA
j_call: TRBJ2-2
cdr3_aa: CASSFGHLNTGELFF
cdr3_nt: TGCGCCAGCAGCTTTGGACACCTGAACACCGGGGAGCTGTTTTTT

clone_size: many
v_call: TRBV5-1
d_call: NA
j_call: TRBJ2-7
cdr3_aa: CASSLAAAGRRELLRAGQYF
cdr3_nt: TGCGCCAGCAGCTTGGCCGCGGCGGGTCGTCGGGAGCTCCTACGAGCAGGGCAGTACTTC

clone_size: many
v_call: TRBV20-1
d_call: TRBD1
j_call: TRBJ2-3
cdr3_aa: CSARDAGQGADTQYF
cdr3_nt: TGCAGTGCTAGAGATGCGGGACAGGGGGCAGATACGCAGTATTTT

clone_size: many
v_call: TRBV10-3
d_call: NA
j_call: TRBJ2-1
cdr3_aa: CAISGATNNEQFF
cdr3_nt: TGTGCCATCAGTGGGGCCACAAACAATGAGCAGTTCTTC

clone_size: many
v_call: TRBV5-5
d_call: NA
j_call: TRBJ2-7
cdr3_aa: CASSLRDNSYEQYF
cdr3_nt: TGTGCCAGCAGCTTAAGGGACAACTCCTACGAGCAGTACTTC

clone_size: many
v_call: TRBV20-1
d_call: NA
j_call: TRBJ2-3
cdr3_aa: CSVTGRVGTDTQYF
cdr3_nt: TGCAGTGTTACTGGGCGGGTGGGCACAGATACGCAGTATTTT

clone_size: few
v_call: TRBV4-1
d_call: NA
j_call: TRBJ2-4
cdr3_aa: CASSQGPQGKNIQYF
cdr3_nt: TGCGCCAGCAGCCAAGGGCCCCAGGGGAAAAACATTCAGTACTTC

clone_size: NA
v_call: TRBV2
d_call: TRBD2
j_call: TRBJ2-5
cdr3_aa: CASSEEKGLAGRETQYF
cdr3_nt: TGTGCCAGCAGTGAAGAGAAGGGACTAGCGGGGAGGGAGACCCAGTACTTC

clone_size: many
v_call: TRBV12-3/TRBV12-4
d_call: NA
j_call: TRBJ2-2
cdr3_aa: CASSYGGRIGELFF
cdr3_nt: TGTGCCAGCAGTTATGGGGGACGGATCGGGGAGCTGTTTTTT

clone_size: many
v_call: TRBV6-6
d_call: NA
j_call: TRBJ2-3
cdr3_aa: CASSYPWDTQYF
cdr3_nt: TGTGCCAGCAGTTACCCTTGGGATACGCAGTATTTT

clone_size: many
v_call: TRBV24-1
d_call: NA
j_call: TRBJ2-1
cdr3_aa: CATGTLYNEQFF
cdr3_nt: TGTGCCACCGGGACTCTCTACAATGAGCAGTTCTTC

clone_size: many
v_call: TRBV20-1
d_call: TRBD2
j_call: TRBJ2-2
cdr3_aa: CSARDGTSGDTGELFF
cdr3_nt: TGCAGTGCTAGAGATGGGACTAGCGGGGACACCGGGGAGCTGTTTTTT

clone_size: many
v_call: TRBV29-1
d_call: NA
j_call: TRBJ2-5
cdr3_aa: CSVDGLAGETQYF
cdr3_nt: TGCAGCGTTGACGGGCTGGCAGGGGAGACCCAGTACTTC

clone_size: many
v_call: TRBV12-5
d_call: TRBD1
j_call: TRBJ1-2
cdr3_aa: CASASTGTGGDYGYTF
cdr3_nt: TGTGCTAGTGCCTCAACCGGGACAGGGGGCGACTATGGCTACACCTTC

clone_size: many
v_call: TRBV20-1
d_call: NA
j_call: TRBJ1-4
cdr3_aa: CSARWGANEKLFF
cdr3_nt: TGCAGTGCTAGATGGGGGGCTAATGAAAAACTGTTTTTT

clone_size: NA
v_call: TRBV11-2
d_call: NA
j_call: TRBJ2-7
cdr3_aa: CASSFGGFGYEQYF
cdr3_nt: TGTGCCAGCAGCTTCGGGGGTTTTGGTTACGAGCAGTACTTC

clone_size: many
v_call: TRBV20-1
d_call: TRBD2
j_call: TRBJ2-7
cdr3_aa: CSARESGGSYEQYF
cdr3_nt: TGCAGTGCTAGAGAGAGCGGGGGATCCTACGAGCAGTACTTC

clone_size: many
v_call: TRBV9
d_call: NA
j_call: TRBJ2-5
cdr3_aa: CASSVYGGGAETQYF
cdr3_nt: TGTGCCAGCAGCGTATATGGTGGGGGGGCGGAGACCCAGTACTTC

clone_size: NA
v_call: TRBV7-6
d_call: TRBD1
j_call: TRBJ2-6
cdr3_aa: CASSLGDSFSGANVLTF
cdr3_nt: TGTGCCAGCAGCTTAGGGGACAGCTTCTCTGGGGCCAACGTCCTGACTTTC

clone_size: few
v_call: TRBV4-1
d_call: TRBD2
j_call: TRBJ2-3
cdr3_aa: CASSRAAGLVTDTQYF
cdr3_nt: TGCGCCAGCAGCCGCGCCGCGGGACTAGTGACAGATACGCAGTATTTT

clone_size: NA
v_call: TRBV5-4
d_call: NA
j_call: TRBJ2-2
cdr3_aa: CASSLAEGANTGELFF
cdr3_nt: TGTGCCAGCAGCTTGGCCGAAGGGGCAAACACCGGGGAGCTGTTTTTT

clone_size: few
v_call: TRBV24-1
d_call: TRBD1
j_call: TRBJ1-2
cdr3_aa: CATSDYDRGQYGYTF
cdr3_nt: TGTGCCACCAGTGACTACGACAGGGGTCAGTATGGCTACACCTTC

clone_size: few
v_call: TRBV6-5
d_call: NA
j_call: TRBJ2-7
cdr3_aa: CASSYSSAYEQYF
cdr3_nt: TGTGCCAGCAGTTACTCGAGCGCTTACGAGCAGTACTTC

clone_size: many
v_call: TRBV19
d_call: NA
j_call: TRBJ1-2
cdr3_aa: CASTPGLFLYGYTF
cdr3_nt: TGTGCCAGTACCCCCGGGCTTTTCCTCTATGGCTACACCTTC

clone_size: many
v_call: TRBV20-1
d_call: NA
j_call: TRBJ1-6
cdr3_aa: CSARWQVKNSPLHF
cdr3_nt: TGCAGTGCTAGATGGCAGGTCAAGAATTCACCCCTCCACTTT

clone_size: many
v_call: TRBV29-1
d_call: TRBD1
j_call: TRBJ2-7
cdr3_aa: CSGQGGYEQYF
cdr3_nt: TGCAGCGGACAGGGGGGCTACGAGCAGTACTTC

clone_size: NA
v_call: TRBV6-1
d_call: NA
j_call: TRBJ2-5
cdr3_aa: CASSASGETQYF
cdr3_nt: TGTGCCAGCAGTGCTTCAGGAGAGACCCAGTACTTC

clone_size: few
v_call: TRBV5-1
d_call: TRBD2
j_call: TRBJ2-5
cdr3_aa: CASRLTGLAGPRPPHQETQYF
cdr3_nt: TGCGCCAGCAGGTTAACGGGACTAGCGGGACCCCGCCCTCCCCACCAAGAGACCCAGTACTTC

clone_size: many
v_call: TRBV7-6
d_call: TRBD1
j_call: TRBJ1-2
cdr3_aa: CASSLSGQGGLVDGYTF
cdr3_nt: TGTGCCAGCAGCTTATCGGGTCAAGGGGGCCTCGTTGATGGCTACACCTTC

clone_size: many
v_call: TRBV5-1
d_call: TRBD2
j_call: TRBJ2-3
cdr3_aa: CASSGASGSITDTQYF
cdr3_nt: TGCGCCAGCAGCGGGGCTAGCGGGAGTATCACAGATACGCAGTATTTT

clone_size: many
v_call: TRBV3-1
d_call: TRBD1
j_call: TRBJ1-2
cdr3_aa: CASSQDEGAGGYTF
cdr3_nt: TGTGCCAGCAGCCAAGACGAGGGGGCAGGGGGCTACACCTTC

clone_size: few
v_call: TRBV5-1
d_call: TRBD1
j_call: TRBJ1-4
cdr3_aa: CASSSTDREGNEKLFF
cdr3_nt: TGCGCCAGCAGCTCTACGGACAGGGAGGGTAATGAAAAACTGTTTTTT

clone_size: few
v_call: TRBV18
d_call: TRBD2
j_call: TRBJ2-7
cdr3_aa: CASSPKMLAGGSSYEQYF
cdr3_nt: TGTGCCAGCTCACCGAAGATGCTAGCGGGAGGGTCATCCTACGAGCAGTACTTC

clone_size: many
v_call: TRBV2
d_call: TRBD1
j_call: TRBJ2-5
cdr3_aa: CASSRDRVSETQYF
cdr3_nt: TGTGCCAGCAGCCGGGACAGGGTTTCAGAGACCCAGTACTTC

clone_size: NA
v_call: TRBV7-2
d_call: TRBD1
j_call: TRBJ1-2
cdr3_aa: CASSFSGGSYGYTF
cdr3_nt: TGTGCCAGCAGCTTCTCAGGGGGCAGCTATGGCTACACCTTC

clone_size: many
v_call: TRBV20-1
d_call: NA
j_call: TRBJ2-5
cdr3_aa: CSARVRPGHSQETQYF
cdr3_nt: TGCAGTGCTAGAGTTCGCCCGGGACACAGCCAAGAGACCCAGTACTTC

clone_size: many
v_call: TRBV11-3
d_call: NA
j_call: TRBJ2-7
cdr3_aa: CASSLAQTETYEQYF
cdr3_nt: TGTGCCAGCAGCTTAGCCCAGACGGAAACCTACGAGCAGTACTTC

clone_size: many
v_call: TRBV28
d_call: NA
j_call: TRBJ1-6
cdr3_aa: CASRPSRGVKNSPLHF
cdr3_nt: TGTGCCAGCAGGCCGAGTCGGGGGGTTAAGAATTCACCCCTCCACTTT

clone_size: once
v_call: TRBV6-5
d_call: TRBD2
j_call: TRBJ2-3
cdr3_aa: CASSSSGGSDTQYF
cdr3_nt: TGTGCCAGCAGTTCTAGCGGGGGGTCAGATACGCAGTATTTT

clone_size: many
v_call: TRBV7-8
d_call: NA
j_call: TRBJ1-2
cdr3_aa: CASSPRRALGNYGYTF
cdr3_nt: TGTGCCAGCAGCCCCCGGCGGGCACTGGGAAATTATGGCTACACCTTC